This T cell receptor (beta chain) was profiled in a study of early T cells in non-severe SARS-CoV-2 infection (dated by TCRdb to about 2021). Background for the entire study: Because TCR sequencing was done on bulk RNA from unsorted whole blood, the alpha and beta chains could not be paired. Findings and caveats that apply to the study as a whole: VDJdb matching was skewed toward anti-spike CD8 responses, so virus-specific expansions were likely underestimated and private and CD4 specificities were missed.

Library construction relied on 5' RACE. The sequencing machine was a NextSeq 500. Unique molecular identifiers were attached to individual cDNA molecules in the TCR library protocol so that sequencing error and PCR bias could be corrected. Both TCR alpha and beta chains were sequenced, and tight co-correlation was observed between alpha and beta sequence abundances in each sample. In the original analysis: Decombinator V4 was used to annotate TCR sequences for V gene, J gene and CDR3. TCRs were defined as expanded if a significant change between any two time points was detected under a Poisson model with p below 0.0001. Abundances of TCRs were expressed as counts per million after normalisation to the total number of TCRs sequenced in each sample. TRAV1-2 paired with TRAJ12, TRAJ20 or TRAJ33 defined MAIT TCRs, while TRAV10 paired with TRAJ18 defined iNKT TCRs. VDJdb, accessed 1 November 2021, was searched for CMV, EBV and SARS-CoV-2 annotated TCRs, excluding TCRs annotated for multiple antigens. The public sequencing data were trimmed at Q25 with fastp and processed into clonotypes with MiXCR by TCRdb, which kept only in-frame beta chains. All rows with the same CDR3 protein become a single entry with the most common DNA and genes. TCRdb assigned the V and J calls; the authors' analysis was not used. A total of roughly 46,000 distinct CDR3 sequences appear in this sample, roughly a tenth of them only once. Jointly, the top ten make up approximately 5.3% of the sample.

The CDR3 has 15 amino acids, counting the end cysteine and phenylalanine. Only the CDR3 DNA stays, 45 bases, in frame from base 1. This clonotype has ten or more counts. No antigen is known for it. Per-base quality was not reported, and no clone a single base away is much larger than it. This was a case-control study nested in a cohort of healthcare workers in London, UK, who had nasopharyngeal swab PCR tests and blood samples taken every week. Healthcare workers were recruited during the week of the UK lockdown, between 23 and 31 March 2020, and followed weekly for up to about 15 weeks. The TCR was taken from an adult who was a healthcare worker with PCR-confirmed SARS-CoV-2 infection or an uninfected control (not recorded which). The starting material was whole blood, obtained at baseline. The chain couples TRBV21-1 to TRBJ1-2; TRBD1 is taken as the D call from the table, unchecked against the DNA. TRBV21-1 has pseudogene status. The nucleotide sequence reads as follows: TGTGCCAGCAGCAAAGGCGGGGGACGCGGCTATGGCTACACCTTC. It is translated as CASSKGGGRGYGYTF.